Sequencing of this TCR beta chain was carried out in a study of a mutant IDH1 vaccine in newly diagnosed glioma. Study in general: The study gave patients eight vaccinations in weeks 1, 3, 5, 7, 11, 15, 19, 23. Vaccine dosing followed radiotherapy by 4-6 weeks, or accompanied temozolomide cycles. Study-wide results and limits: Vaccination induced immune responses in roughly 93% of patients.

Clones were sequenced by immunoSEQ multiplex PCR, and TCRdb holds only the in-frame ones, with some missing. The sample has around 40,000 clones, approximately 85% seen once. Germline V CDR1 and CDR2: SGHKS, YYEKEE (reference sequence). The CDR3 consists of 14 residues. Concerning this clone itself: The antigen remains undetermined.

The time point was: week 5, during vaccination. The vaccine gave 300 ug of a 20-mer mutant IDH1 peptide subcutaneously per dose. New WHO grade 3 or 4 IDH1-mutant, ATRX-lost astrocytomas were present in all donors. This chain connects TRBV5-5 to TRBJ1-2; a weak D match, TRBD1 (5 bases). The sequence came from a man aged 40-50 years with glioma. Sequencing used PBMCs, obtained from a glioma patient whose treatment included an IDH1 peptide vaccine. The CDR3, as DNA: TGTTCAAGCGGCAGGGAGTCCCCTAACTATGGCTACACCTTC. Translating it yields CSSGRESPNYGYTF.